This TCR beta chain was retrieved from a study of shared clonotypes between healthy human individuals. Study as a whole: CD8 memory received one plate per donor, CD8 naive two, CD4 memory three and CD4 naive three. Notes on the study in general: Larger richness was generally estimated for naive than memory subsets. The study found lower generation probabilities in non-shared clonotypes than in those shared by all four donors. A handful of donors held around 5% of naive CD4 clonotypes in common.

Concerning this clone itself: Its specificity is unknown.

Trimming left V 4 bases short and J 3 bases short, with 10 bases between. CDR1 is SGHVS and CDR2 is FNYEAQ in the germline V gene. CDR3 length: 13 residues. Some clones are missing from TCRdb's copy, which holds only in-frame ones; the method was immunoSEQ multiplex PCR. The data contain about 510,000 clones, about 96% of them singletons. The receptor was derived from a woman in her twenties or thirties in good health. This rearrangement joins TRBV7-6 to TRBJ2-7; D uncertain. Sequenced: naive CD4+ T cells sorted from blood. Specified subset: CD45RA+ positively selected. The CDR3 nucleotides are TGTGCCAGCAGCTCCAGTGTTCACTACGAGCAGTACTTC. Amino acids: CASSSSVHYEQYF.